Below are 32 T cell receptor beta chains sequenced from a single sample in a study of blood T cell repertoires in COVID-19. Sequencing was performed with immunoSEQ multiplex PCR; in TCRdb, only in-frame clones are kept and a portion is missing. This table has 120,000 to 150,000 clones, over 75% appearing once. Specimen: peripheral blood. These receptors came from a woman aged 50 to 60 with acute or convalescent COVID-19.

The CDR3 DNA follows: TGCGCCAGCAGCGACGGGACAGGGAGGAATTCACCCCTCCACTTT. It encodes CASSDGTGRNSPLHF. The V call is TRBV5-1, the J call TRBJ1-6; 9 positions match TRBD1. The CDR3 is 15 residues long. CDR1 and CDR2 (germline): SGHRS, YFSETQ. Germline trimming cut 4 bases from V and 7 bases from J; bases unmatched to any gene: 6.

The rearrangement joins TRBV19 to TRBJ1-3; a possible D gene is TRBD1 (5 bases). CDR1 and CDR2 (germline): LNHDA, SQIVND (reference sequence). The CDR3 totals 16 residues. V was shortened by 7 bases and J by 0 bases, with 16 bases between the two germline ends. CDR3 region: CASTTMGGFSGNTIYF. The CDR3 nucleotides are TGTGCCAGTACCACCATGGGGGGTTTCTCTGGAAACACCATATATTTT.

The chain carries TRBV21-1 and TRBJ2-7; the table's D gene call, TRBD1, was not cross checked with the DNA. TRBV21-1 is labeled a pseudogene. This CDR3 region has 16 residues. CDR3 sequence reads: CASSKGDRSSTYEQYF. CDR3 nucleotide sequence: TGTGCCAGCAGCAAAGGTGACAGGTCTTCAACCTACGAGCAGTACTTC.

This chain uses TRBV5-4 with TRBJ2-2; D possibly matches TRBD1 or TRBD2 (6 bases each). Germline V gene lookup returns CDR1 SGHNT and CDR2 YYREEE (reference sequence). Trimming stripped 4 bases from V and 5 bases from J, with 18 bases between. The CDR3 loop spans 16 amino acids. CDR3 in DNA: TGTGCCAGCAGCCTGGGGGGCCTACGGGTTACCGGGGAGCTGTTTTTT. It is translated as CASSLGGLRVTGELFF.

The chain uses TRBV4-1 and TRBJ2-7; a possible D gene is TRBD2 (5 bases). CDR3 length: 14 amino acids. V was pared by 4 bases and J by 6 bases, with 16 bases between. Germline V lookup: CDR1 MGHRA, CDR2 YSYEKL. CDR3 in amino acids: CASSPEPGTSEQYF. The CDR3 region has the DNA TGCGCCAGCAGCCCTGAGCCGGGAACGAGCGAGCAGTACTTC.

This sequence joins TRBV19 and TRBJ1-1; 7 nucleotides agree with TRBD1. V gave up 1 base and J gave up 0 bases; unmatched junction bases: 2. From germline, CDR1 is LNHDA and CDR2 SQIVND (reference sequence). This CDR3 region has 15 residues. The CDR3 here is CASSIGQGMNTEAFF. DNA of the CDR3: TGTGCCAGTAGTATAGGACAGGGAATGAACACTGAAGCTTTCTTT.

The chain couples TRBV28 to TRBJ1-1; D call uncertain. The CDR3 covers 13 residues. V lost 3 bases to trimming and J lost 1 base, with 6 bases between them. The V gene's germline CDR1 is MDHEN and CDR2 SYDVKM. The CDR3 loop is CASSFRRNTEAFF. In DNA form, the CDR3 reads TGTGCCAGCAGTTTCAGGCGGAACACTGAAGCTTTCTTT.

The chain couples TRBV2 to TRBJ1-6; the match to TRBD1 covers 7 bases. Germline V gene data show CDR1 as SNHLY and CDR2 as FYNNEI. The CDR3 sequence is 14 residues long. V lost 6 bases and J lost 10; bases outside the gene matches: 9. This CDR3 reads CASREGALVSPLHF. The CDR3, as DNA: TGTGCCAGCAGGGAGGGGGCGTTGGTCTCACCCCTCCACTTT. Full variable domain (remainder filled in from reference TRBV2 and TRBJ1-6): EPEVTQTPSHQVTQMGQEVILRCVPISNHLYFYWYRQILGQKVEFLVSFYNNEISEKSEIFDDQFSVERPDGSNFTLKIRSTKLEDSAMYFCASREGALVSPLHFGNGTRLTVT.

This chain connects TRBV19 to TRBJ2-7; TRBD1 matches 9 bases. This CDR3 has 15 residues. Germline lookup yields CDR1 LNHDA and CDR2 SQIVND (reference sequence). The J segment lost 3 bases and the V segment lost 4 bases, leaving 7 bases of the junction unmatched. Written as DNA, the CDR3 is TGTGCCAGTAGTAGGGTTACGGGACAGGGCTACGAGCAGTACTTC. Its translation is CASSRVTGQGYEQYF.

V is TRBV5-1 and J is TRBJ2-7, with 7 bases fitting TRBD1. After removal of 4 bases from V and 2 bases from J, the junction contained 9 bases not matched to a gene. CDR1 and CDR2 (germline): SGHRS, YFSETQ. The length of the CDR3 is 15 residues. The CDR3 loop reads CASSLPGQLPYEQYF. In DNA, the CDR3 is TGCGCCAGCAGCCTCCCGGGACAGCTTCCCTACGAGCAGTACTTC.

The V gene is TRBV12-2, the J gene TRBJ1-4. TRBV12-2 constitutes a pseudogene. This CDR3 spans 16 amino acids. CDR3 DNA sequence: TGTGCAAGTCGGCTCCTGTCCGGGGGACTGGCTGAAAAACTGTTTTTT. Translated: CASRLLSGGLAEKLFF.

This clone has more than one count but fewer than ten. The gene calls are TRBV9 and TRBJ1-2; 8 bases align to TRBD1. Germline CDR1 and CDR2: SGDLS and YYNGEE. The CDR3 is 12 amino acids. Losses at the gene ends were 8 bases for V and 4 bases for J; bases not matched to a gene: 4. CDR3 residues: CASRTGPYGYTF. In nucleotides, the CDR3 is TGTGCCAGTAGGACAGGGCCCTATGGCTACACCTTC.

This sequence joins TRBV6-2 or TRBV6-3 and TRBJ2-1; no clear D. Trimming took off 2 bases at V and 2 bases at J, with 4 bases between the two ends. The CDR3 has 13 amino acids. Germline V gene lookup returns CDR1 MNHEY and CDR2 SVGEGT. The DNA for the CDR3 is TGTGCCAGCAGTTACGACACCTACAATGAGCAGTTCTTC. This translates into CASSYDTYNEQFF.

This clone was detected a few times. Other nucleotide sequences from this sample produce the same CDR3. The chain carries TRBV2 and TRBJ1-4; D not resolved. V lost 3 bases and J 0 bases, leaving 5 bases between the germline ends. The germline gives CDR1 SNHLY, CDR2 FYNNEI. CDR3 length: 14 amino acids. CDR3 bases: TGTGCCAGCAGTGATAGTACAACTAATGAAAAACTGTTTTTT. Amino acids: CASSDSTTNEKLFF.

This chain links TRBV7-7 with TRBJ2-5; weak D call: TRBD2 (7 bases). Germline V gene sequence: CDR1 SSHAT, CDR2 FNYEAQ (reference sequence). The V end lost 2 bases, the J end lost 2 bases, and 12 bases lay between the germline ends. CDR3 size: 15 residues. DNA for the CDR3: TGTGCCAGCAGCTTAAGGGGGGGGTGGCAAGAGACCCAGTACTTC. Translated, it gives CASSLRGGWQETQYF.

The chain employs TRBV14 and TRBJ1-4; TRBD1 matches at 7 bases. Germline V gene data show CDR1 as SGHDN and CDR2 as FVKESK. V trimming: 3 bases; J trimming: 5 bases; junction bases outside the gene matches: 12. This CDR3 has 17 residues. In nucleotides, the CDR3 is TGTGCCAGCAGCCAGGGTCGACCGGGACAGAAAAATGAAAAACTGTTTTTT. It translates to CASSQGRPGQKNEKLFF.

This clone has more than one count but fewer than ten. The J gene is TRBJ1-1, the V gene TRBV6-1; a possible D gene is TRBD1 (5 bases). CDR3 length: 17 residues. From germline, CDR1 is MNHNS and CDR2 SASEGT. V dropped 0 bases and J dropped 1 base, with 15 bases sitting between them. The CDR3 sequence: CASSEALGFGANTEAFF. For the CDR3, the DNA is TGTGCCAGCAGTGAAGCGCTGGGCTTTGGGGCGAACACTGAAGCTTTCTTT.

V usage is TRBV10-3 and J usage is TRBJ2-7, with 9 bases lining up with TRBD2. In germline, CDR1 is ENHRY, CDR2 SYGVKD. The CDR3 contains 13 residues. Trimming removed 7 bases from V and 9 bases from J; junction bases left unmatched: 10. The DNA for the CDR3 is TGTGCCATCACGGGTCGCGGGGGGGCCGCGCAGTACTTC. This codes for CAITGRGGAAQYF.

The rearrangement uses TRBV5-8 and TRBJ2-3; TRBD1 agrees at 8 bases. The CDR3 extends over 13 amino acids. The V and J ends lost 5 bases and 6 bases, in that order; junction bases with no gene match: 5. The germline CDR1 and CDR2 sequences are SGHTS and YDEGEE. CDR3 residues: CASRDRDFDTQYF. CDR3 nucleotides: TGTGCCAGCAGGGACAGGGACTTCGATACGCAGTATTTT.

This clone has just a few counts. The chain uses TRBV6-5 and TRBJ2-3; TRBD2 agrees at 10 bases. The CDR3 length is 15 residues. J lost 6 bases, V lost 6 bases, and 9 bases had no gene match. CDR1 is MNHEY and CDR2 is SVGAGI in the germline V gene. CDR3 in DNA: TGTGCCAGCAGCATTAGCGGGGGGTACAAGGATACGCAGTATTTT. Encoded protein: CASSISGGYKDTQYF.

For the CDR3, the DNA is TGCAGCGTTGAAGACCGAACAGGGGGCACTGAAGCTTTCTTT. It encodes CSVEDRTGGTEAFF. The chain is built from TRBV29-1 and TRBJ1-1; 8 bases are a match to TRBD1. The germline gives CDR1 SQVTM, CDR2 ANQGSEA. This CDR3 region has 14 residues. With V trimmed by 0 bases and J by 4 bases, 4 bases remained unmatched. Complete variable domain (other parts from reference TRBV29-1 and TRBJ1-1): SAVISQKPSRDICQRGTSLTIQCQVDSQVTMMFWYRQQPGQSLTLIATANQGSEATYESGFVIDKFPISRPNLTFSTLTVSNMSPEDSSIYLCSVEDRTGGTEAFFGQGTRLTVV.

In this sample, this clone turned up a few times. V is TRBV20-1 and J is TRBJ2-7, with 16 bases lining up with TRBD2. This CDR3 is built from 16 residues. The junction had 5 bases not matched to a gene; V was cut back by 3 bases and J by 3 bases. In germline, CDR1 is DFQATT, CDR2 SNEGSKA (reference sequence). This chain's CDR3 is CSASGTSGGAIYEQYF. DNA of the CDR3: TGCAGTGCTAGTGGGACTAGCGGGGGGGCGATCTACGAGCAGTACTTC.

The chain has TRBV2 and TRBJ2-1; D is undetermined. The V end was cut by 5 bases, the J end by 6 bases, with 11 bases between. CDR1 and CDR2 from the germline V gene are SNHLY and FYNNEI. This CDR3 contains 13 residues. In DNA, the CDR3 is TGTGCCAGCAGTACAGACGTCAGCAATGAGCAGTTCTTC. The encoded protein is CASSTDVSNEQFF.

The gene calls are TRBV3-1 (or the pseudogene TRBV3-2) and TRBJ2-7; D unclear. V lost 1 base to trimming and J lost 4 bases, with 5 bases between them. Germline CDR1 and CDR2: LGHDT and YNNKEL (reference sequence). The CDR3 contains 12 residues. The DNA for the CDR3 is TGTGCCAGCAGCCAAGGAGGTTACGAGCAGTACTTC. This gives the protein CASSQGGYEQYF.

CDR3 protein: CASSQDRNGVETQYF. In nucleotides, the CDR3 is TGTGCCAGCAGCCAAGATCGGAACGGGGTTGAGACCCAGTACTTC. The chain couples TRBV4-2 to TRBJ2-5; TRBD2 might be the D (5 bases). Germline CDR1 LGHNA, CDR2 YNFKEQ. Trimming took off 0 bases at V and 5 bases at J, with 13 bases between the two ends. This CDR3 contains 15 residues.

V gene TRBV5-1 combines with J gene TRBJ1-6; D is uncertain. Germline CDR1 SGHRS, CDR2 YFSETQ. The CDR3 contains 14 residues. Between the trimmed V and J ends, which lost 7 bases and 5 bases, there was a span of 13 bases. The CDR3 protein is CASSPRLDNSPLHF. CDR3 nucleotide sequence: TGCGCCAGCTCCCCCCGACTTGATAATTCACCCCTCCACTTT.

This clone was recorded only once. The chain carries TRBV6-5 and TRBJ1-5, with 7 nucleotides matching TRBD1. This CDR3 has 15 amino acids. V lost 4 bases to trimming and J lost 3 bases; unmatched junction nucleotides: 6. Germline CDR1 MNHEY, CDR2 SVGAGI. CDR3: CASSLDRANNQPQHF. In DNA, the CDR3 is TGTGCCAGCAGTTTAGACAGGGCCAACAATCAGCCCCAGCATTTT.

The rearrangement links TRBV7-2 to TRBJ2-3, with 12 bases that match TRBD2. V dropped 6 bases and J dropped 3; count of bases not matched to a gene: 4. The CDR3 loop spans 15 amino acids. Germline V gene sequence: CDR1 SGHTA, CDR2 FQGNSA. The CDR3 region has the DNA TGTGCCAGCAGACAGGGACTAGCGGGTACAGATACGCAGTATTTT. It translates to CASRQGLAGTDTQYF.

The chain couples TRBV4-3 to TRBJ2-7; no reliable D call. V was cut by 1 base and J by 9 bases, with 16 bases left in between. This CDR3 has 14 residues. Germline CDR1 is LGHNA and CDR2 is YSLEER. CDR3 sequence (DNA): TGCGCCAGCAGCCAAGGACTGGCCTCCTTCATGCAGTACTTC. Amino acid sequence: CASSQGLASFMQYF.

The CDR3 loop is CASSYLNQPQHF. In DNA form, the CDR3 reads TGTGCCAGCAGTTACCTGAATCAGCCCCAGCATTTT. The rearrangement links TRBV6-6 to TRBJ1-5, with D unresolved. Germline CDR1 MNHNY, CDR2 SVGAGI (reference sequence). There are 12 residues in the CDR3. The ends were cut back, 2 bases at V and 4 bases at J, with 3 bases in the middle.

The chain combines TRBV28 with TRBJ2-6; D call uncertain. CDR1 MDHEN and CDR2 SYDVKM come from the germline V gene. The CDR3 contains 17 residues. The V end lost 4 bases, the J end lost 2 bases, and 15 bases lay between the germline ends. The DNA for the CDR3 is TGTGCCAGCAGTTCTCCGCAAGCGTTGGCTGGGGCCAACGTCCTGACTTTC. This encodes CASSSPQALAGANVLTF.

V and J are TRBV11-2 and TRBJ2-2, with 8 bases that match TRBD1. V gave up 1 base and J gave up 1 base; unmatched junction bases: 2. The CDR3 is made up of 16 amino acids. Per the germline V gene, CDR1 is SGHAT and CDR2 is FQNNGV. CDR3 DNA sequence: TGTGCCAGCAGCTTAGCTGGGACAGGGAACACCGGGGAGCTGTTTTTT. Translating gives CASSLAGTGNTGELFF.